The clone carrying this T cell receptor (beta chain) was seen many times. What it binds is not known. This entry belongs to a study of response to subunit inactivated influenza vaccine. MiXCR was run by TCRdb on the RT-PCR reads, yielding one entry per CDR3 protein. The table records fewer than 700,000 distinct CDR3 sequences, roughly 13% of them present only once. Whole-study findings and limits: The authors offered the suggestion that each seasonal influenza vaccination recruits few new T cells.

Sequenced here: PBMCs from blood, sampled 35 to 45 days after vaccination. This TCR derives from a man aged 50 to 60 who received an inactivated influenza vaccine.

For the CDR3, the DNA is TGCGCCAGCAGCTTGGGACAGGGGCCCGGGGAGCTGTTTTTT. It is translated as CASSLGQGPGELFF. This sequence joins TRBV5-1 and TRBJ2-2; 8 bases match TRBD1. The germline V gene encodes CDR1 SGHRS and CDR2 YFSETQ. J lost 6 bases, V lost 0 bases, and 1 base had no gene match. The CDR3 loop spans 14 amino acids.